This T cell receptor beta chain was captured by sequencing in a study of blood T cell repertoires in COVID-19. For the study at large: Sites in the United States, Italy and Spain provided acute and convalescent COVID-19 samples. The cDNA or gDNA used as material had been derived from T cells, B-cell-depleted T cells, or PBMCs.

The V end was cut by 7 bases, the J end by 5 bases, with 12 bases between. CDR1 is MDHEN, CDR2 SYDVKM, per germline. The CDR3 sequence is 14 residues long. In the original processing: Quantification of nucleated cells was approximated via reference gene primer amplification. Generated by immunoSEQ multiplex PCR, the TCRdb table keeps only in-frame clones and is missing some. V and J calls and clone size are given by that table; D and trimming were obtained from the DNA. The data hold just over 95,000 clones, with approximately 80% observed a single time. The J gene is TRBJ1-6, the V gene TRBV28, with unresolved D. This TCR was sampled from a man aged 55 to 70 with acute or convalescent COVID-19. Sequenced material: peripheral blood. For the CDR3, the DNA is TGTGCCAGCACCACCCCCGGGGATAATTCACCCCTCCACTTT. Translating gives CASTTPGDNSPLHF.